These 6 T cell receptor beta chains were all obtained from the same sample, sequenced in a study of blood T cell repertoires in COVID-19. The table came from immunoSEQ multiplex PCR; TCRdb's copy has only in-frame clones and leaves some out. The repertoire consists of under 200,000 clones, with about 90% occurring once and the leading ten covering under 2%. Sequencing was carried out using peripheral blood. The receptors here all came from a man in his late teens or twenties with active or convalescent COVID-19.

The chain couples TRBV5-1 to TRBJ2-3; 16 bases map to TRBD2. Germline V lookup: CDR1 SGHRS, CDR2 YFSETQ. V shed 5 bases, J shed 5 bases, and the junction held 26 bases outside the gene matches. The CDR3 runs 23 residues. In nucleotides, the CDR3 is TGCGCCAGCAGGGCGAAACCCGGGACATTTTTCGGGACTAGCGGGGGGGACCGAGATACGCAGTATTTT. Amino acid sequence: CASRAKPGTFFGTSGGDRDTQYF.

The chain uses TRBV10-3 and TRBJ1-1; TRBD1 matches at 7 bases. CDR3 length: 15 residues. The V gene end was trimmed by 3 bases and the J gene end by 0 bases; junction bases not matched to a gene: 4. Germline CDR1 reads ENHRY; CDR2 reads SYGVKD. CDR3 DNA sequence: TGTGCCATCAGTGAACCGGGACAGATGAACACTGAAGCTTTCTTT. This sequence encodes CAISEPGQMNTEAFF.

J is TRBJ2-7 and V is TRBV3-1 (or the pseudogene TRBV3-2), with a weak D call TRBD2 (6 bases). The CDR3 has 15 amino acids. Trimming shortened V by 4 bases and J by 7 bases, and 20 bases separated the two germline ends. CDR1 and CDR2 (germline): LGHDT, YNNKEL (reference sequence). CDR3 sequence reads: CASSPPGLSTGEQYF. CDR3 sequence (DNA): TGTGCCAGCAGCCCGCCGGGACTCTCAACTGGAGAGCAGTACTTC.

This chain joins TRBV14 and TRBJ1-6; TRBD1 is a possible D gene (6 bases). In germline, CDR1 is SGHDN, CDR2 FVKESK. Trimming stripped 1 base from V and 11 bases from J, with 12 bases between. The CDR3 extends over 14 amino acids. For the CDR3, the DNA is TGTGCCAGCAGCCAAGCTACAGGGCATCCACCCCTCCACTTT. Its translation is CASSQATGHPPLHF. Filled out from reference TRBV14 and TRBJ1-6, the complete variable domain reads EAGVTQFPSHSVIEKGQTVTLRCDPISGHDNLYWYRRVMGKEIKFLLHFVKESKQDESGMPNNRFLAERTGGTYSTLKVQPAELEDSGVYFCASSQATGHPPLHFGNGTRLTVT.

A few counts support this clone. This chain links TRBV3-1 (or the pseudogene TRBV3-2) with TRBJ1-3; weak D call: TRBD1 (6 bases). Deletions cut 1 base from V and 4 bases from J, with 11 bases between. Germline CDR1 LGHDT, CDR2 YNNKEL (reference sequence). This CDR3 spans 15 amino acids. In DNA form, the CDR3 reads TGTGCCAGCAGCCAAGGCAGGGGTTTCGGAAACACCATATATTTT. This translates into CASSQGRGFGNTIYF.

The chain uses TRBV9 and TRBJ2-2; TRBD2 matches 7 bases. The germline V gene has CDR1 SGDLS and CDR2 YYNGEE. V shed 0 bases, J shed 3 bases, and the junction held 2 bases outside the gene matches. The CDR3 has 15 amino acids. The chain's CDR3 is CASSVGGGYTGELFF. The CDR3 DNA sequence: TGTGCCAGCAGCGTAGGGGGAGGGTACACCGGGGAGCTGTTTTTT.